This T cell receptor beta chain was identified in a study of OX40 agonist ivuxolimab in advanced cancers. On the study more broadly: Three patients, one with hepatocellular carcinoma and two with cutaneous melanoma, achieved partial responses.

Autoimmune disease history or systemic immunosuppression barred patients. The study's findings and limits: People who partly responded at 0.1-3.0 mg/kg had some of the least clonal expansion seen. Undetermined was the antigen specificity of the expanded peripheral T cells.

The V gene's germline CDR1 is MDHEN and CDR2 SYDVKM. There are 15 residues in the CDR3. Trimming cost V 4 bases and J 5 bases, with 17 bases left between them. In regard to this clone: No antigen is known for it.

The method was immunoSEQ multiplex PCR; TCRdb's version includes in-frame clones alone and lacks a portion of them. The repertoire holds approximately 72,000 clones, around 90% seen once, with approximately 0.92% in the top ten. This clonotype was sampled from an adult with an advanced solid tumor such as melanoma, head and neck, liver or kidney cancer. The V and J genes are TRBV28 and TRBJ2-5; the D is unclear. The sequenced sample was CD4+ or CD8+ T cells sorted from blood, obtained in a trial of the OX40 agonist ivuxolimab. CDR3 amino acids: CASSSLGRSGETQYF. The CDR3 bases are TGTGCCAGCAGTTCCCTCGGGCGGTCCGGCGAGACCCAGTACTTC.